This is a list of T cell receptor beta chains from one sample in a study of radiotherapy plus CTLA-4 blockade in lung cancer. This table comes from immunoSEQ multiplex PCR, and its TCRdb copy is limited to in-frame clones, with some not included. The sample includes about 80,000 clones, approximately 80% of them seen just once. The source material was peripheral blood, sampled from a patient treated with radiotherapy plus ipilimumab. The source of these receptors is a human donor with non-small cell lung cancer who had stable disease on radiotherapy plus ipilimumab. The CDR3 runs from the conserved cysteine through the conserved F or W. Each record gives: V gene, CDR3 length, clone size, CDR3 protein. Not every row has a clone size; where given, it reads once, few, many or a size class.

TRBV2	14	.	CASGLGGQVYEQYF
TRBV9	15	.	CASSGGLAVLETQYF
TRBV7-8	14	.	CASSGGTLEETQYF
TRBV28	17	.	CASSLILLAGITGELFF
TRBV5-1	14	.	CASRLLAGAHEQFF
TRBV28	15	.	CASSNSGVYTDTQYF
TRBV30	14	.	CAWNLPASINEQYF
TRBV6-7	16	.	CASNHIDRFSTDTQYF
TRBV7-9	13	.	CASGQGTNSPLHF
TRBV9	14	.	CASSATVSGNTIYF
TRBV27	15	.	CASSPGTTTNQPQHF
TRBV5-5	15	once	CASDRGLATGNTIYF
TRBV6-5	12	.	CASSIRGGKQYF
TRBV5-1	14	.	CASSTGTGGRKLFF
TRBV7-2	12	.	CASSLGTGKAFF
TRBV6-1	15	.	CASIPGQRVYNEQFF
TRBV6-5	12	.	CASSQGQYEQYF
TRBV2	14	.	CASTGTGVVYEQYF
TRBV29-1	13	.	CSAEKNSLGEQYF
TRBV11-2	12	once	CASSLDAETQYF
TRBV11-2	12	.	CASRFDTNEAFF
TRBV28	15	.	CASSPLERTNTEAFF
TRBV5-1	12	.	CASSLGQETQYF
TRBV9	14	.	CASSGLALGYEQFF
TRBV6-4	13	.	CASSLGPTDTQYF
TRBV5-1	14	.	CASSLVSLSTEAFF
TRBV27	15	.	CASSSARASYNEQFF
TRBV5-6	16	.	CASSLGTSGYTDTQYF
TRBV7-2	16	.	CASSIDSGGGQETQYF
TRBV2	13	.	CASGGDGTGELFF
TRBV29-1	15	.	CSVEGTSGPPETQYF
TRBV19	15	.	CASSIPGGSSTEAFF
TRBV27	15	.	CASSFSDRSRYEQYF
TRBV28	11	.	CASSRLNGYTF
TRBV10-3	14	.	CAISQGTGANVLTF
TRBV7-8	16	.	CASLNRDSGRQETQYF
TRBV5-6	14	.	CASIPSPQGNEQFF
TRBV7-2	16	.	CASSPRGTGWNQPQHF
TRBV6-1	14	.	CASTRLAGEETQYF
TRBV25-1	16	.	CASSEQRISGANVLTF
TRBV19	15	.	CASSIRGRYNSPLHF
TRBV11-2	17	.	CASSSLALAGVPGELFF
TRBV29-1	12	.	CSVNRGNTEAFF
TRBV21-1	17	.	CASSKGGRGPADEKLFF
TRBV9	15	.	CASSSTTDSGNTIYF
TRBV28	15	once	CASSLAAGPNTEAFF
TRBV4-1	17	.	CASSQETATGMADTQYF
TRBV30	15	.	CAWTAVRGEHYGYTF
TRBV18	14	.	CASSRREIQETQYF
TRBV19	14	.	CASSIGPLNTEAFF
TRBV7-9	14	.	CASSPPGLSGELFF
TRBV4-1	15	.	CASSQVAERKETQYF
TRBV5-1	16	.	CASSRIAGGLAGELFF
TRBV5-1	13	once	CASSREGSKEQYF
TRBV11-3	15	.	CASSKGQALDYEQYF
TRBV29-1	12	.	CSVAGTDYGYTF
TRBV7-9	17	.	CASSLGPLADYPYEQYF
TRBV5-1	15	.	CASSLLAGGTNEQFF
TRBV9	16	.	CASSGILAGTFNEQFF
TRBV19	14	.	CASSNSWTGDEQFF